This passage covers 28 T cell receptor beta chains from one sample sequenced in a study of blood T cell repertoires in COVID-19. The data were produced by immunoSEQ multiplex PCR, yet TCRdb's version contains in-frame clones alone and is incomplete. The sample carries around 160,000 clones, 84% recorded once. Material: peripheral blood. All receptors come from a human donor in a cohort sampled during active COVID-19.

The chain employs TRBV4-2 and TRBJ2-1; 7 bases are shared with TRBD2. The CDR3 runs 18 residues. With V trimmed by 0 bases and J by 0 bases, 8 bases remained unmatched. CDR1 and CDR2 (germline): LGHNA, YNFKEQ. This CDR3 reads CASSQEGPGGISYNEQFF. In DNA form, the CDR3 reads TGTGCCAGCAGCCAAGAAGGACCGGGGGGTATCTCCTACAATGAGCAGTTCTTC.

The chain employs TRBV6-4 and TRBJ1-2, with D maybe TRBD1 (6 bases). Germline CDR1 MRHNA, CDR2 SNTAGT. This CDR3 contains 16 residues. Trimming removed 6 bases at V and 5 bases at J, with 22 bases between. CDR3 sequence reads: CASSPRGGAPRYGYTF. The CDR3 nucleotides read TGTGCCAGCAGCCCCCGGGGGGGGGCGCCCCGATATGGCTACACCTTC.

V usage is TRBV6-5 and J usage is TRBJ2-1, with TRBD1 identical over 11 bases. CDR3 length equals 14 residues. Unmatched junction bases numbered 2, after V lost 1 base and J lost 9 bases. Germline values: CDR1 MNHEY, CDR2 SVGAGI. This chain's CDR3 is CASSYLGQGGEQFF. CDR3 DNA: TGTGCCAGCAGTTACTTGGGACAGGGGGGTGAGCAGTTCTTC.

This chain links TRBV7-2 with TRBJ1-4; possible D gene TRBD1, 5 bases. The V gene lost 2 bases and the J gene lost 2 bases, with 15 bases spanning the gap. Looked up from germline, CDR1 is SGHTA and CDR2 is FQGNSA. The CDR3 runs to 17 residues. CDR3 in amino acids: CASSLPTVRETNEKLFF. The CDR3 coding sequence is TGTGCCAGCAGCTTACCGACAGTCCGGGAGACTAATGAAAAACTGTTTTTT. The full variable domain, with the rest looked up from reference TRBV7-2 and TRBJ1-4, is GAGVSQSPSNKVTEKGKDVELRCDPISGHTALYWYRQSLGQGLEFLIYFQGNSAPDKSGLPSDRFSAERTGGSVSTLTIQRTQQEDSAVYLCASSLPTVRETNEKLFFGSGTQLSVL.

This clone has a single count. The rearrangement uses TRBV19 and TRBJ2-2; TRBD1 matches 9 bases. Losses at the gene ends were 6 bases for V and 4 bases for J; bases not matched to a gene: 3. The CDR3 contains 14 residues. The germline CDR1 and CDR2 sequences are LNHDA and SQIVND (reference sequence). The CDR3 spells CASSRTGVTGELFF. In DNA, the CDR3 is TGTGCCAGTAGCCGGACAGGGGTCACCGGGGAGCTGTTTTTT.

This clone was picked up a small number of times. The rearrangement uses TRBV4-1 and TRBJ2-6, with D possibly TRBD2 on 5 matching bases. From germline, CDR1 is MGHRA and CDR2 YSYEKL. Trimming removed 3 bases at V and 0 bases at J, with 21 bases between. This CDR3 has 20 amino acids. The CDR3 nucleotides read TGCGCCAGCAGCCACCGAGCGGAGAATGCGTTAAACTCTGGGGCCAACGTCCTGACTTTC. It is translated as CASSHRAENALNSGANVLTF.

This chain joins TRBV5-5 and TRBJ2-5, with TRBD1 as a possible D gene (7 bases). The germline V and J ends were trimmed by 1 base and 5 bases, with 18 bases remaining between them. CDR3 length: 16 residues. Germline V gene lookup returns CDR1 SGHKS and CDR2 YYEKEE (reference sequence). The CDR3 loop is CASSLPLRTGGETQYF. CDR3 nucleotides: TGTGCCAGCAGCTTGCCCCTTCGGACAGGAGGGGAGACCCAGTACTTC.

This chain joins TRBV28 and TRBJ1-1; D is perhaps TRBD1 (5 bases). The CDR3 extends over 12 amino acids. V was pared by 4 bases and J by 7 bases, with 10 bases between. CDR1 and CDR2 (germline): MDHEN, SYDVKM. The CDR3 DNA sequence: TGTGCCAGCAGTTCCAGGGTGGGTGAAGCTTTCTTT. As protein: CASSSRVGEAFF. The variable domain in full, completed from reference TRBV28 and TRBJ1-1, reads DVKVTQSSRYLVKRTGEKVFLECVQDMDHENMFWYRQDPGLGLRLIYFSYDVKMKEKGDIPEGYSVSREKKERFSLILESASTNQTSMYLCASSSRVGEAFFGQGTRLTVV.

The sample holds one count of this clone. The J gene is TRBJ2-7, the V gene TRBV6-5; possibly TRBD2 for D (7 bases). The CDR3 loop spans 15 amino acids. Trimming took off 7 bases at V and 0 bases at J, with 16 bases between the two ends. Looked up from germline, CDR1 is MNHEY and CDR2 is SVGAGI. DNA of the CDR3: TGTGCCAGCACTCCCTCGGGGGGCAGCTCCTACGAGCAGTACTTC. This gives the protein CASTPSGGSSYEQYF.

The CDR3 reads CASSADRAGYGYTF. The CDR3 DNA follows: TGTGCCAGCAGCGCGGACAGGGCCGGCTATGGCTACACCTTC. The rearrangement uses TRBV5-4 and TRBJ1-2; 8 bases agree with TRBD1. Germline V CDR1 and CDR2: SGHNT, YYREEE (reference sequence). The CDR3 extends over 14 amino acids. V trimming: 4 bases; J trimming: 4 bases; junction bases outside the gene matches: 6.

The V gene is TRBV19, the J gene TRBJ1-2; D may be TRBD1 (5 bases). This CDR3 is built from 14 residues. Germline V gene data show CDR1 as LNHDA and CDR2 as SQIVND (reference sequence). V shed 3 bases and J shed 2 bases, with 10 bases lying between them. CDR3 protein: CASSIRGGNYGYTF. CDR3 in DNA: TGTGCCAGTAGTATTCGGGGGGGGAACTATGGCTACACCTTC.

The J gene is TRBJ2-7, the V gene TRBV5-1, with D maybe TRBD1 (6 bases). The CDR3 spans 15 residues. Germline loops: CDR1 SGHRS, CDR2 YFSETQ. With 0 bases removed from V and 4 bases from J, the gap between germline ends came to 14 bases. CDR3 in DNA: TGCGCCAGCAGCTTGGCAGGACAGAGAATATACGAGCAGTACTTC. This translates into CASSLAGQRIYEQYF.

V is TRBV20-1 and J is TRBJ2-3; TRBD2 matches 8 bases. Trimming at V came to 3 bases and at J to 8 bases, leaving 19 bases not matched to a gene. Germline V gene sequence: CDR1 DFQATT, CDR2 SNEGSKA (reference sequence). The CDR3 consists of 17 residues. Here the CDR3 DNA reads TGCAGTGCTAGTCCCGGGACTAGGAGTGCCGCCTTCGTTACGCAGTATTTT. This codes for CSASPGTRSAAFVTQYF.

The chain couples TRBV11-2 to TRBJ1-1, with D possibly being TRBD1 (6 bases). The V end lost 5 bases, the J end lost 11 bases, and 18 bases lay between the germline ends. Germline CDR1 is SGHAT and CDR2 is FQNNGV. This CDR3 spans 13 amino acids. CDR3: CASSPGQTSVAFF. CDR3 sequence (DNA): TGTGCCAGCAGCCCAGGACAGACCTCTGTGGCTTTCTTT.

The gene calls are TRBV3-1 (or the pseudogene TRBV3-2) and TRBJ2-5; TRBD1 aligns across 10 bases. Germline CDR1 LGHDT, CDR2 YNNKEL (reference sequence). Losses at the gene ends were 0 bases for V and 6 bases for J; bases not matched to a gene: 4. The CDR3 has 15 amino acids. In DNA form, the CDR3 reads TGTGCCAGCAGCCAAGATCTGGACAGGGGGAAGACCCAGTACTTC. Its translation: CASSQDLDRGKTQYF.

The chain joins TRBV28 to TRBJ1-5; D unresolved. Between the trimmed V and J ends, which lost 1 base and 4 bases, there was a span of 8 bases. From germline, CDR1 is MDHEN and CDR2 SYDVKM. The CDR3 contains 14 residues. CDR3 residues: CASSLSTKNQPQHF. The CDR3 region has the DNA TGTGCCAGCAGTTTATCGACTAAGAATCAGCCCCAGCATTTT.

The chain recombines TRBV9 with TRBJ2-7; tentatively, D is TRBD1 (7 bases). V shed 0 bases and J shed 5 bases, with 15 bases lying between them. This CDR3 has 15 residues. Germline loops: CDR1 SGDLS, CDR2 YYNGEE. CDR3 sequence: CASSVVAGGSDEQYF. In nucleotides, the CDR3 is TGTGCCAGCAGCGTAGTGGCAGGGGGGTCCGACGAGCAGTACTTC.

The chain uses TRBV19 and TRBJ1-1; 7 nucleotides line up with TRBD1. The CDR3 is 14 residues long. CDR1 is LNHDA, CDR2 SQIVND, per germline (reference sequence). With 4 bases clipped from V and 1 base from J, the junction kept 3 bases outside the gene matches. In DNA, the CDR3 is TGTGCCAGTAGTACCCGGGACAGGAACACTGAAGCTTTCTTT. Its translation is CASSTRDRNTEAFF.

The V gene is TRBV27, the J gene TRBJ2-1; no reliable D call. The CDR3 totals 14 residues. The germline gives CDR1 MNHEY, CDR2 SMNVEV (reference sequence). Trimming took 1 base from V and 2 from J, leaving 6 bases between them. Here the CDR3 reads CASSLYDTYNEQFF. The CDR3 DNA follows: TGTGCCAGCAGTTTATATGACACCTACAATGAGCAGTTCTTC.

The chain has TRBV19 and TRBJ1-2; TRBD1 aligns across 10 bases. V shed 4 bases, J shed 5 bases, and the junction held 10 bases outside the gene matches. Germline values: CDR1 LNHDA, CDR2 SQIVND (reference sequence). This CDR3 has 16 amino acids. CDR3 DNA: TGTGCCAGTAGTAAGCGTGGGGACAGGGGTTTGTATGGCTACACCTTC. Protein product: CASSKRGDRGLYGYTF.

The genes are TRBV4-1 and TRBJ1-4, with D tentatively TRBD1 (6 bases). The CDR3 is 14 amino acids. Trimming stripped 2 bases from V and 2 bases from J, with 6 bases between. The germline CDR1 and CDR2 sequences are MGHRA and YSYEKL. CDR3 in DNA: TGCGCCAGCAGCCAACAGGGGACTAATGAAAAACTGTTTTTT. Translating gives CASSQQGTNEKLFF.

The genes are TRBV12-3 or TRBV12-4 and TRBJ2-3; weak D call: TRBD1 (5 bases). The CDR3 consists of 13 residues. The V gene lost 3 bases and the J gene lost 5 bases, with 9 bases spanning the gap. The CDR3 is CASSFVDRDTQYF. The CDR3 DNA reads as TGTGCCAGCAGTTTCGTCGACAGAGATACGCAGTATTTT.

This clone was counted once. The chain is built from TRBV5-6 and TRBJ1-2; a weak D match, TRBD1 (5 bases). The CDR3 extends over 18 amino acids. Germline V CDR1 and CDR2: SGHDT, YYEEEE. The V and J ends lost 2 bases and 3 bases respectively, with 23 bases between them. The DNA of the CDR3 is TGTGCCAGCAGCTTTGTAATCATTCGTTCCAGGGAGGACTATGGCTACACCTTC. Translation gives CASSFVIIRSREDYGYTF.

The chain links TRBV15 to TRBJ1-5, with a tentative D call TRBD1 (6 bases). Deletions cut 0 bases from V and 4 bases from J, with 7 bases between. The CDR3 spans 14 residues. The germline V gene has CDR1 LNHNV and CDR2 YYDKDF (reference sequence). CDR3 in amino acids: CATSREGGNQPQHF. The CDR3 nucleotides are TGTGCCACCAGCAGAGAAGGGGGTAATCAGCCCCAGCATTTT. Combining the CDR3 with reference TRBV15 and TRBJ1-5 gives the whole variable domain DAMVIQNPRYQVTQFGKPVTLSCSQTLNHNVMYWYQQKSSQAPKLLFHYYDKDFNNEADTPDNFQSRRPNTSFCFLDIRSPGLGDTAMYLCATSREGGNQPQHFGDGTRLSIL.

The V and J genes are TRBV4-3 and TRBJ2-3, with 7 positions matching TRBD2. The CDR3 consists of 15 residues. V lost 5 bases to trimming and J lost 2 bases; unmatched junction nucleotides: 7. Germline V gene lookup returns CDR1 LGHNA and CDR2 YSLEER. The CDR3 sequence: CASSVRDYATDTQYF. CDR3 bases: TGCGCCAGCAGCGTCCGGGACTACGCCACAGATACGCAGTATTTT.

This clone was found a few times. This chain joins TRBV29-1 and TRBJ1-2; 7 nucleotides match TRBD1. CDR1 SQVTM and CDR2 ANQGSEA come from the germline V gene. J gave up 7 bases and V 6 bases, and 14 bases lay outside the gene matches. CDR3 size: 14 residues. In DNA form, the CDR3 reads TGCAGCGTCAGGGGCGACAGGGCCTCGGGTGGCTACACCTTC. Protein: CSVRGDRASGGYTF.

V gene TRBV15 combines with J gene TRBJ1-1; TRBD1 is a possible D gene (6 bases). CDR3 length equals 13 residues. CDR1 and CDR2 from the germline V gene are LNHNV and YYDKDF (reference sequence). V gave up 1 base and J gave up 7 bases, with 10 bases separating them. The CDR3 nucleotides are TGTGCCACCAGCAGAGGAAGGGGGAGTGAAGCTTTCTTT. It encodes CATSRGRGSEAFF.

The chain combines TRBV7-2 with TRBJ1-2; 7 bases agree with TRBD1. Per the germline V gene, CDR1 is SGHTA and CDR2 is FQGNSA. The CDR3 extends over 13 amino acids. After removal of 6 bases from V and 8 bases from J, the junction contained 9 bases not matched to a gene. The CDR3 protein is CASSSNRGSGYTF. The CDR3 DNA reads as TGTGCCAGCAGTTCGAACAGGGGCAGCGGCTACACCTTC.